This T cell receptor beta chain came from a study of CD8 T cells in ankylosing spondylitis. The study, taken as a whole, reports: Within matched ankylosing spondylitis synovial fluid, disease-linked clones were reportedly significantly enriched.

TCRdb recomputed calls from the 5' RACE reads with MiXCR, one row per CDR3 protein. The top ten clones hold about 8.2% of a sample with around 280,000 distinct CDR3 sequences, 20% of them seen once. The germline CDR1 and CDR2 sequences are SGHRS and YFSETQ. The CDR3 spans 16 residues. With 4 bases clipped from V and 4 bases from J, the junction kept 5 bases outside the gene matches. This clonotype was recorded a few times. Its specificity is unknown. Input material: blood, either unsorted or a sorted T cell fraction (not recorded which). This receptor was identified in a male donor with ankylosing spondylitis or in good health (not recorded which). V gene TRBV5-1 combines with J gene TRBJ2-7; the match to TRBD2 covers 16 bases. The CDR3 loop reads CASSKGLAGGPYEQYV. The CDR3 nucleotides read TGCGCCAGCAGCAAGGGACTAGCGGGAGGGCCATACGAGCAGTACGTC.